This TCR beta chain was obtained from a study of beta chain features in type 1 diabetes. Sequencing targeted expressed TCRB transcripts, as all isolated RNA had been reverse transcribed. The average read count of naive, central memory and regulatory T cell samples was approximately 4 million. Produced via immunoSEQ multiplex PCR; TCRdb's table is partial and in-frame only. Of roughly 400,000 clones listed, over 8.5% are singletons. Study observations and caveats: No resolution was reached here on whether HLA type influences TCRB rearrangement. In patients and controls equally, PCR might favor templates that are shorter. For Type 1 diabetes patients, all four CD4+ subsets carried TCRB CDR3s that were moderately but significantly shorter.

This clone was seen only a few times. Its matching antigen is unknown. Sorting with CD45RO/CCR7/CD25/CD127/CD95/CD27 yielded naive, central memory, regulatory and stem-like memory CD4+ cells. The TCR sequence derives from a man younger than 45 with type 1 diabetes. Sequencing was done on a sample of central memory CD4+ T cells from blood.

The CDR3 DNA is TGTGCCAGCAGAGCAACCGGGACTAGCAATGAGCAGTTCTTC. It codes for CASRATGTSNEQFF. This chain uses TRBV2 with TRBJ2-1, with TRBD2 matching 8 bases. The V gene end was trimmed by 6 bases and the J gene end by 6 bases; junction bases not matched to a gene: 7. The CDR3 consists of 14 residues. Looked up from germline, CDR1 is SNHLY and CDR2 is FYNNEI.